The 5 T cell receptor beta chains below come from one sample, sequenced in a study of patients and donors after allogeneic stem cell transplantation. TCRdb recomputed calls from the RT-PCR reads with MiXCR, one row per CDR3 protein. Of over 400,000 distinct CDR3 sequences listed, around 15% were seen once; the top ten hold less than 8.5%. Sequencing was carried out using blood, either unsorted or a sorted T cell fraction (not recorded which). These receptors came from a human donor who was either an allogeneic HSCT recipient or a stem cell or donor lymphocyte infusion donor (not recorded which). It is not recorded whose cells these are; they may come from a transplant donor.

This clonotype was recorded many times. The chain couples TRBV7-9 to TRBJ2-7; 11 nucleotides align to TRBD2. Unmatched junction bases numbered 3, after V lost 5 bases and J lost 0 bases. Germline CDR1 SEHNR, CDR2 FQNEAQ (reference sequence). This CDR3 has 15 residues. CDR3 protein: CASSTGTSGSYEQYF. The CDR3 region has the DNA TGTGCCAGCAGCACAGGGACTAGCGGCTCCTACGAGCAGTACTTC.

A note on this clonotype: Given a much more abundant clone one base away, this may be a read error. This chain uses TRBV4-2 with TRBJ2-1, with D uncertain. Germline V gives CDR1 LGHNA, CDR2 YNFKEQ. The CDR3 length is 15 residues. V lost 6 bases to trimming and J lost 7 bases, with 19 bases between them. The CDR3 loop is CASRHAGPKLNEQFF. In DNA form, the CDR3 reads TGTGCCAGCAGACATGCCGGGCCAAAACTGAATGAGCAGTTCTTC.

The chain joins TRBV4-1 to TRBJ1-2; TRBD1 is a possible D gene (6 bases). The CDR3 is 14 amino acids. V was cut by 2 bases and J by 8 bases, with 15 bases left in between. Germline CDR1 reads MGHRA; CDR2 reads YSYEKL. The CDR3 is CASSQNSITGGYTF. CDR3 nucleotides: TGCGCCAGCAGCCAAAACAGCATAACAGGGGGCTACACCTTC.

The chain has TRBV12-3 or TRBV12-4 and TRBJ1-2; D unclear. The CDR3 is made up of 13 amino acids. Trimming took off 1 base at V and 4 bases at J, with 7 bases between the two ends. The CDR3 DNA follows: TGTGCCAGCAGTTTAGTGGTTAGCTATGGCTACACCTTC. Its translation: CASSLVVSYGYTF.

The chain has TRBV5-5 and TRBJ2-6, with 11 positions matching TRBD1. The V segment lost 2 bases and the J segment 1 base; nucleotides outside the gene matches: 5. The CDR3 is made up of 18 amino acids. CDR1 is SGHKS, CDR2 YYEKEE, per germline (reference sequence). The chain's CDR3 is CASSFSGTGGSGANVLTF. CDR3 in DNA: TGTGCCAGCAGCTTCTCCGGGACAGGGGGTTCTGGGGCCAACGTCCTGACTTTC.